This T cell receptor beta chain was captured by sequencing in a study of post-analysis software for immune sequencing data (dated by TCRdb to about 2015). As for the study more broadly: The recorded disease courses included relapsing-remitting, secondary progressive and progressive-relapsing multiple sclerosis, and some patients had no subtype annotation. A subset of samples was prepared in parallel using single-end sample barcoding, then pooled and co-amplified after Illumina adapter ligation. Patient repertoires were compared against roughly 10 previously published healthy control repertoires from donors aged roughly 6 to 28 years.

Trimming takes 5 bases off V and 2 bases off J; junction bases not matched to a gene: 20. Measured from the cysteine to the phenylalanine, the CDR3 is 19 residues long. Only the CDR3 DNA is retained, 57 bases long and in frame from the first base. The germline V gene (reference sequence) supplies CDR1 MNHEY and CDR2 SMNVEV. The time point label for this specimen denotes: second blood draw from one MS patient after hematopoietic stem cell transplantation. To demonstrate the VDJtools post-analysis software, the study profiled TCR beta repertoires from the peripheral blood of about a dozen young patients with multiple sclerosis. The patients with multiple sclerosis were children and adolescents between about 6 and 17 years of age. The library was produced with PCR. TCRdb names Illumina HiSeq 2500 as the instrument used. Unique molecular identifiers were incorporated into TCR beta cDNA libraries to reduce PCR and sequencing biases. Per 1 to 10 million input T cells, roughly 0.5 million cDNA molecules were obtained, such that each molecule approximated one T cell. Patient libraries were prepared and sequenced with the same protocol used for the earlier healthy control dataset. Within a given batch, samples were prepared together, multiplexed and sequenced on the same HiSeq lane. The authors processed their data as follows. Raw barcoded reads were processed with MIGEC, and single-read molecular identifier groups were discarded before consensus assembly and CDR3 extraction. Clonotype tables were post-analysed with VDJtools, normalizing diversity by down-sampling all datasets to the smallest sample size. Repertoire overlap clustering matched CDR3 amino acid but not nucleotide sequences to correct batch-related cross-sample contamination. In TCRdb, the public reads were trimmed at Q25 with fastp and aligned with MiXCR, with productive beta chains retained. One record per CDR3 amino acid sequence lists the most common genes and DNA. These V and J calls are TCRdb output, not the study's own analysis. Counted in this sample were about 160,000 distinct CDR3 sequences; about 36% of them appeared once. The top ten constitute approximately 30% of the sample.

The investigation overall reported the following: Strong co-clustering of samples prepared in the same batch was shown by direct clustering with F measure, prompting a batch-effect correction. Compared with controls, multiple sclerosis patients had significantly lower normalized Chao1 diversity, a finding suggesting substantial peripheral T-cell clonal expansion. The control group was slightly older than the multiple sclerosis patient group. Patients showed significantly higher frequencies than controls for about 5 TRBV segments, among them TRBV5-6, TRBV5-1 and TRBV20-1.

There are a few counts of this clonotype. Its antigen is not yet known. Base qualities are missing; no much larger clone stands one base away. The chain is made from TRBV27 and TRBJ2-7, and 8 junction bases match TRBD2. The origin of this receptor is a girl under 18 with multiple sclerosis. Donor details come from another sample of the same person, matched by shared clones. The starting material was blood, obtained after autologous hematopoietic stem cell transplantation. The CDR3 protein sequence reads: CASSGQGAGGLVRPYEQYF. The nucleotides are TGTGCCAGCAGTGGCCAAGGGGCGGGAGGACTGGTGAGGCCCTACGAGCAGTACTTC.